The clone carrying this T cell receptor (beta chain) was found a few times. The record originates from a study of human T cells and chemical hapten exposure. The CDR3 totals 16 residues. V gave up 1 base and J gave up 4 bases, with 13 bases separating them. The V gene's germline CDR1 is SGHTA and CDR2 FQGTGA. The library labeled individual cDNA molecules by adding unique molecular identifiers to them. TCRdb re-called the 5' RACE reads with MiXCR, one entry per CDR3 protein. Of about 80,000 distinct CDR3 sequences listed, roughly 7.7% are singletons. The authors extracted total RNA from unfractionated whole blood.

The source is a male donor in good health. This chain uses TRBV7-3 with TRBJ2-2; possible D gene TRBD1, 5 bases. The CDR3 sequence: CASSLMGQGGTGELFF. The DNA for the CDR3 is TGTGCCAGCAGCTTAATGGGTCAGGGCGGCACCGGGGAGCTGTTTTTT.